This entry lists 13 T cell receptor beta chains sequenced from one sample in a study of cytomegalovirus exposure and HLA in healthy donors. A multiplex PCR was run with 60 Vbeta primers and 13 Jbeta primers. Method: immunoSEQ multiplex PCR; TCRdb's copy keeps in-frame clones and lacks some. The table records 150,000 to 180,000 clones, 74% of them present only once. The sequenced material came from PBMCs. The origin of the receptors is a man aged 25-40 years in good health and CMV-seronegative.

The chain has TRBV6-5 and TRBJ2-7; 7 bases fit TRBD1. This CDR3 is 15 amino acids long. Trimming took 0 bases from V and 4 from J; bases not matched to a gene: 6. Germline V gene sequence: CDR1 MNHEY, CDR2 SVGAGI. CDR3 sequence: CASSYSGRGQYEQYF. The CDR3 DNA follows: TGTGCCAGCAGTTACTCGGGAAGGGGGCAGTACGAGCAGTACTTC.

This clone occurred a few times. The CDR3 loop reads CASSLELAGGLGTQYF. The CDR3 DNA is TGTGCCAGCAGCTTAGAACTAGCGGGGGGGCTAGGTACGCAGTATTTT. The gene calls are TRBV7-2 and TRBJ2-3, with 13 bases lining up with TRBD2. Germline V CDR1 and CDR2: SGHTA, FQGNSA. V shed 1 base, J shed 8 bases, and the junction held 6 bases outside the gene matches. This CDR3 contains 16 residues.

V and J are TRBV28 and TRBJ1-4, with 8 bases fitting TRBD1. V dropped 5 bases and J dropped 5; count of bases not matched to a gene: 7. There are 15 residues in the CDR3. Per the germline V gene, CDR1 is MDHEN and CDR2 is SYDVKM. The CDR3 reads CASSVQGAPNEKLFF. Written as DNA, the CDR3 is TGTGCCAGCAGTGTCCAGGGGGCCCCAAATGAAAAACTGTTTTTT.

The chain employs TRBV7-9 and TRBJ1-1; no clear D. V was clipped by 1 base and J by 8 bases, with 8 bases between them. The CDR3 sequence is 12 residues long. Germline values: CDR1 SEHNR, CDR2 FQNEAQ (reference sequence). The CDR3 DNA is TGTGCCAGCAGCTTAGGGACTAGGGAAGCTTTCTTT. Its translation: CASSLGTREAFF.

The J gene is TRBJ1-1, the V gene TRBV5-1, with D unclear. V lost 3 bases and J lost 3, with 18 bases in between. Germline-derived CDR1 and CDR2 are SGHRS and YFSETQ. The CDR3 length is 16 residues. Here the CDR3 DNA reads TGCGCCAGCAGCTACGAGACAACTAGCTCATACACTGAAGCTTTCTTT. Translated: CASSYETTSSYTEAFF. The variable domain in full, completed from reference TRBV5-1 and TRBJ1-1, reads KAGVTQTPRYLIKTRGQQVTLSCSPISGHRSVSWYQQTPGQGLQFLFEYFSETQRNKGNFPGRFSGRQFSNSRSEMNVSTLELGDSALYLCASSYETTSSYTEAFFGQGTRLTVV.

In this sample, this clone turned up a few times. This sequence joins TRBV4-1 and TRBJ1-1, with no clear D. The CDR3 is made up of 14 amino acids. Deletions cut 0 bases from V and 1 base from J, with 6 bases between. Germline CDR1 MGHRA, CDR2 YSYEKL. The CDR3 sequence is CASSQEIRNTEAFF. CDR3 nucleotide sequence: TGCGCCAGCAGCCAAGAGATTAGGAACACTGAAGCTTTCTTT.

The chain has TRBV2 and TRBJ2-1; 7 nucleotides match TRBD2. CDR3 length: 16 residues. Germline V lookup: CDR1 SNHLY, CDR2 FYNNEI. The V segment lost 2 bases and the J segment 2 bases; nucleotides outside the gene matches: 6. The CDR3, as DNA: TGTGCCAGCAGTGAATCCGCGGGGGATGCCTACAATGAGCAGTTCTTC. It codes for CASSESAGDAYNEQFF.

This clone was found once. The chain uses TRBV29-1 and TRBJ2-7, with TRBD1 matching over 7 bases. V dropped 3 bases and J dropped 2; count of bases not matched to a gene: 10. CDR3 length: 15 amino acids. The germline gives CDR1 SQVTM, CDR2 ANQGSEA. The CDR3 region has the DNA TGCAGCGTTGAGGAACAGGGGCGCCCACCCTACGAGCAGTACTTC. Translating gives CSVEEQGRPPYEQYF.

The rearrangement links TRBV6-5 to TRBJ1-2, with TRBD1 matching 9 bases. Germline V CDR1 and CDR2: MNHEY, SVGAGI. The CDR3 sequence is 12 residues long. J lost 5 bases, V lost 10 bases, and 5 bases had no gene match. CDR3 residues: CATGTGNYGYTF. CDR3 sequence (DNA): TGTGCCACCGGGACAGGGAATTATGGCTACACCTTC.

This chain links TRBV7-9 with TRBJ2-2; 8 bases are a match to TRBD1. This CDR3 has 15 residues. The trim removed 10 bases at V and 4 bases at J, leaving 11 bases unmatched. Germline CDR1 is SEHNR and CDR2 is FQNEAQ (reference sequence). The CDR3 spells CATTTGTGPTGELFF. The CDR3 bases are TGTGCCACGACCACCGGGACAGGTCCCACCGGGGAGCTGTTTTTT.

The CDR3 coding sequence is TGTGCCAGCAGTGAATCCAGGGGGAAGCTTCGGAACTATGGCTACACCTTC. Translating it yields CASSESRGKLRNYGYTF. V is TRBV2 and J is TRBJ1-2, with TRBD1 matching 7 bases. V was clipped by 2 bases and J by 2 bases; unmatched bases: 11. The length of the CDR3 is 17 residues. Germline-derived CDR1 and CDR2 are SNHLY and FYNNEI. Based on the CDR3 plus reference TRBV2 and TRBJ1-2, the full variable domain is EPEVTQTPSHQVTQMGQEVILRCVPISNHLYFYWYRQILGQKVEFLVSFYNNEISEKSEIFDDQFSVERPDGSNFTLKIRSTKLEDSAMYFCASSESRGKLRNYGYTFGSGTRLTVV.

The chain combines TRBV28 with TRBJ1-5; 9 bases are a match to TRBD1. The CDR3 spans 16 residues. The V segment lost 4 bases and the J segment 6 bases; nucleotides outside the gene matches: 10. Germline values: CDR1 MDHEN, CDR2 SYDVKM. In nucleotides, the CDR3 is TGTGCCAGCAGTTCCAACAGACAGGGGGTAATTCAGCCCCAGCATTTT. It is translated as CASSSNRQGVIQPQHF.

This clone was counted once. The chain is built from TRBV2 and TRBJ1-4; unclear D gene. The CDR3 extends over 13 amino acids. The germline V gene encodes CDR1 SNHLY and CDR2 FYNNEI. The V end was cut by 5 bases, the J end by 5 bases, with 9 bases between. Written as DNA, the CDR3 is TGTGCCAGCAGTCAGTCAGAAAATGAAAAACTGTTTTTT. Its protein product is CASSQSENEKLFF. Using reference TRBV2 and TRBJ1-4 for the parts outside the CDR3, the full variable domain is EPEVTQTPSHQVTQMGQEVILRCVPISNHLYFYWYRQILGQKVEFLVSFYNNEISEKSEIFDDQFSVERPDGSNFTLKIRSTKLEDSAMYFCASSQSENEKLFFGSGTQLSVL.